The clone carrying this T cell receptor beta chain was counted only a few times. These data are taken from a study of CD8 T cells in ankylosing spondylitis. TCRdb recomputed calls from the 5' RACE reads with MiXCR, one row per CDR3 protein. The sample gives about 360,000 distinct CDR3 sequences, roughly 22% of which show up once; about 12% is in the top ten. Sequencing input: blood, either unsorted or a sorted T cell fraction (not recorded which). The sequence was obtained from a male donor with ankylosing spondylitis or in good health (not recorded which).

The DNA of the CDR3 is TGCAGTGCTAGATCCCGCGGACAGGGGCAGATTACTGAAGCTTTCTTT. Translation gives CSARSRGQGQITEAFF. J is TRBJ1-1 and V is TRBV20-1; 9 bases fit TRBD1. Looked up from germline, CDR1 is DFQATT and CDR2 is SNEGSKA (reference sequence). V was pared by 2 bases and J by 5 bases, with 12 bases of the junction left unmatched. This CDR3 contains 16 residues.